This is a list of T cell receptor beta chains from one sample in a study of CD8 T cells in ankylosing spondylitis. TCRdb ran MiXCR on the 5' RACE reads and lists one entry per CDR3 protein. Of some 130,000 distinct CDR3 sequences listed, roughly an eighth are singletons. The specimen was blood, either unsorted or a sorted T cell fraction (not recorded which). These receptors were obtained from a female donor with ankylosing spondylitis or in good health (not recorded which). Each CDR3 is given with its conserved first and last residue. Fields, in order: J gene, V gene, D gene, clone size, CDR3 protein, CDR3 DNA. A D gene is named only where the DNA matches it firmly. A row's size may be missing; if present it is once, few, many or a size class.

J gene: TRBJ1-6; V gene: TRBV18; D gene: .; clone size: many; CDR3 protein: CASSPSTGTGNSPLHF; CDR3 DNA: TGTGCCAGCTCACCATCGACCGGGACGGGAAATTCACCCCTCCACTTT
J gene: TRBJ2-3; V gene: TRBV20-1; D gene: TRBD1; clone size: many; CDR3 protein: CSASLTGSTDTQYF; CDR3 DNA: TGCAGTGCTAGTCTGACAGGGAGTACTGATACGCAGTATTTT
J gene: TRBJ2-3; V gene: TRBV6-5; D gene: .; clone size: few; CDR3 protein: CASSYWGRITDTQYF; CDR3 DNA: TGTGCCAGCAGTTACTGGGGCAGAATCACAGATACGCAGTATTTT
J gene: TRBJ2-7; V gene: TRBV29-1; D gene: TRBD1; clone size: many; CDR3 protein: CSVERGPYEQYF; CDR3 DNA: TGCAGCGTTGAGAGGGGGCCCTACGAGCAGTACTTC
J gene: TRBJ2-2; V gene: TRBV24-1; D gene: .; clone size: few; CDR3 protein: CATSEGGANTGELFF; CDR3 DNA: TGTGCCACCAGTGAGGGGGGAGCGAACACCGGGGAGCTGTTTTTT
J gene: TRBJ2-3; V gene: TRBV4-1; D gene: .; clone size: .; CDR3 protein: CASSQAGVVADTQYF; CDR3 DNA: TGCGCCAGCAGCCAAGCGGGAGTAGTAGCAGATACGCAGTATTTT
J gene: TRBJ2-2; V gene: TRBV3-1; D gene: TRBD2; clone size: many; CDR3 protein: CASSHSISGEGELFF; CDR3 DNA: TGTGCCAGCAGCCATTCTATTAGCGGGGAAGGGGAGCTGTTTTTT
J gene: TRBJ1-2; V gene: TRBV20-1; D gene: TRBD1; clone size: .; CDR3 protein: CSARKGTGGSFGGYTF; CDR3 DNA: TGCAGTGCTAGAAAGGGAACAGGGGGAAGCTTCGGTGGCTACACCTTC
J gene: TRBJ2-7; V gene: TRBV4-1; D gene: TRBD2; clone size: few; CDR3 protein: CASSPGTSGSHEQYF; CDR3 DNA: TGCGCCAGCAGCCCCGGGACTAGCGGGAGTCACGAGCAGTACTTC
J gene: TRBJ2-7; V gene: TRBV12-3/TRBV12-4; D gene: TRBD2; clone size: many; CDR3 protein: CASSLSIGLVVGYEQYF; CDR3 DNA: TGTGCCAGCAGTTTATCAATTGGACTAGTTGTTGGCTACGAGCAGTACTTC
J gene: TRBJ2-1; V gene: TRBV18; D gene: TRBD2; clone size: many; CDR3 protein: CASSTGTSGMEQFF; CDR3 DNA: TGTGCCAGCTCGACCGGGACTAGCGGGATGGAGCAGTTCTTC
J gene: TRBJ2-3; V gene: TRBV20-1; D gene: .; clone size: .; CDR3 protein: CSASLGGNTQYF; CDR3 DNA: TGCAGTGCCTCCCTGGGGGGCAATACGCAGTATTTT
J gene: TRBJ2-7; V gene: TRBV29-1; D gene: TRBD1; clone size: many; CDR3 protein: CSVVGTGDREQYF; CDR3 DNA: TGCAGCGTTGTCGGGACAGGGGATCGCGAGCAGTACTTC
J gene: TRBJ1-6; V gene: TRBV20-1; D gene: TRBD1; clone size: few; CDR3 protein: CSAIPDRVYSPLHF; CDR3 DNA: TGCAGTGCCATTCCGGACAGGGTCTACTCACCCCTCCACTTT
J gene: TRBJ1-5; V gene: TRBV5-1; D gene: .; clone size: many; CDR3 protein: CASSLTDSNQPQHF; CDR3 DNA: TGCGCCAGCAGCCTGACAGATAGCAATCAGCCCCAGCATTTT
J gene: TRBJ2-2; V gene: TRBV7-8; D gene: TRBD2; clone size: few; CDR3 protein: CASGPFLGRENTGELFF; CDR3 DNA: TGTGCCAGCGGACCTTTCCTAGGGAGGGAAAACACCGGGGAGCTGTTTTTT
J gene: TRBJ2-4; V gene: TRBV27; D gene: .; clone size: .; CDR3 protein: CASTYRAGGTLGNIQYF; CDR3 DNA: TGTGCCAGCACTTACAGGGCCGGGGGGACCCTCGGGAACATTCAGTACTTC
J gene: TRBJ2-1; V gene: TRBV7-9; D gene: .; clone size: few; CDR3 protein: CASSQEYNEQFF; CDR3 DNA: TGTGCCAGCAGCCAAGAGTACAATGAGCAGTTCTTC
J gene: TRBJ1-1; V gene: TRBV6-1; D gene: .; clone size: .; CDR3 protein: CASRTGTTNTEAFF; CDR3 DNA: TGTGCCAGCAGGACCGGGACAACTAACACTGAAGCTTTCTTT
J gene: TRBJ2-7; V gene: TRBV29-1; D gene: .; clone size: many; CDR3 protein: CSVLTYEQYF; CDR3 DNA: TGCAGCGTCCTGACTTACGAGCAGTACTTC
J gene: TRBJ2-5; V gene: TRBV6-2/TRBV6-3; D gene: TRBD1; clone size: few; CDR3 protein: CASRTGIETQYF; CDR3 DNA: TGTGCCAGCAGGACAGGGATAGAGACCCAGTACTTC
J gene: TRBJ2-7; V gene: TRBV30; D gene: TRBD1; clone size: .; CDR3 protein: CAWSASGGRYEQYF; CDR3 DNA: TGTGCCTGGAGTGCCTCAGGGGGTCGGTACGAGCAGTACTTC
J gene: TRBJ2-3; V gene: TRBV3-1; D gene: .; clone size: few; CDR3 protein: CASSQDWGDTQYF; CDR3 DNA: TGTGCCAGCAGCCAAGACTGGGGGGATACGCAGTATTTT
J gene: TRBJ2-3; V gene: TRBV7-3; D gene: TRBD1; clone size: few; CDR3 protein: CASSLSRDRGTDTQYF; CDR3 DNA: TGTGCCAGCAGCCTCTCCCGGGACAGGGGCACAGATACGCAGTATTTT
J gene: TRBJ2-1; V gene: TRBV6-1; D gene: TRBD2; clone size: .; CDR3 protein: CASRTGGTSGGRSYNEQFF; CDR3 DNA: TGTGCCAGCAGAACCGGGGGGACTAGCGGGGGGCGCTCCTACAATGAGCAGTTCTTC
J gene: TRBJ1-4; V gene: TRBV27; D gene: .; clone size: many; CDR3 protein: CASRTSRDLNEKLFF; CDR3 DNA: TGTGCCAGCAGAACAAGCCGGGATTTGAATGAAAAACTGTTTTTT
J gene: TRBJ2-3; V gene: TRBV20-1; D gene: TRBD2; clone size: .; CDR3 protein: CSARDEAGASTDTQYF; CDR3 DNA: TGCAGTGCTAGAGATGAAGCGGGAGCCAGCACAGATACGCAGTATTTT
J gene: TRBJ2-5; V gene: TRBV20-1; D gene: .; clone size: few; CDR3 protein: CSAPLEWGETQYF; CDR3 DNA: TGCAGTGCTCCGCTAGAGTGGGGGGAGACCCAGTACTTC
J gene: TRBJ1-1; V gene: TRBV5-1; D gene: .; clone size: many; CDR3 protein: CASRVYEGGTEAFF; CDR3 DNA: TGCGCCAGCAGAGTTTACGAAGGGGGCACTGAAGCTTTCTTT
J gene: TRBJ2-1; V gene: TRBV30; D gene: TRBD2; clone size: .; CDR3 protein: CAWDATSGRRRQFF; CDR3 DNA: TGTGCCTGGGACGCGACTAGCGGGAGGAGACGGCAGTTCTTC
J gene: TRBJ1-5; V gene: TRBV12-3/TRBV12-4; D gene: .; clone size: many; CDR3 protein: CASSLGSNQPQHF; CDR3 DNA: TGTGCCAGCAGTTTGGGTAGCAATCAGCCCCAGCATTTT
J gene: TRBJ2-1; V gene: TRBV29-1; D gene: .; clone size: few; CDR3 protein: CSVRRVLDNEQFF; CDR3 DNA: TGCAGCGTTAGGAGGGTCCTCGACAATGAGCAGTTCTTC
J gene: TRBJ2-5; V gene: TRBV5-1; D gene: .; clone size: .; CDR3 protein: CASSLFPGKETQYF; CDR3 DNA: TGCGCCAGCAGCTTGTTTCCGGGGAAAGAGACCCAGTACTTC
J gene: TRBJ2-5; V gene: TRBV10-3; D gene: TRBD2; clone size: many; CDR3 protein: CAISEVPSGKQETQYF; CDR3 DNA: TGTGCCATCAGTGAGGTCCCTAGCGGGAAACAAGAGACCCAGTACTTC
J gene: TRBJ2-7; V gene: TRBV29-1; D gene: TRBD2; clone size: .; CDR3 protein: CSVGPSGLGEQYF; CDR3 DNA: TGCAGCGTGGGACCATCGGGACTAGGCGAGCAGTACTTC
J gene: TRBJ1-1; V gene: TRBV11-3; D gene: .; clone size: .; CDR3 protein: CASSPDSGEAFF; CDR3 DNA: TGTGCCAGCAGCCCGGACTCGGGTGAAGCTTTCTTT
J gene: TRBJ2-1; V gene: TRBV3-1; D gene: .; clone size: many; CDR3 protein: CASSQDFYSSYNEQFF; CDR3 DNA: TGTGCCAGCAGCCAAGATTTCTATAGCTCCTACAATGAGCAGTTCTTC
J gene: TRBJ1-6; V gene: TRBV3-1; D gene: TRBD1; clone size: .; CDR3 protein: CASSQDFTGGFYNSPLHF; CDR3 DNA: TGTGCCAGCAGCCAAGATTTTACAGGGGGCTTCTATAATTCACCCCTCCACTTT
J gene: TRBJ1-4; V gene: TRBV4-1; D gene: TRBD1; clone size: few; CDR3 protein: CASSQDPRQGATQRRSNEKLFF; CDR3 DNA: TGCGCCAGCAGCCAAGACCCCAGACAGGGGGCCACCCAACGCCGATCTAATGAAAAACTGTTTTTT
J gene: TRBJ2-2; V gene: TRBV20-1; D gene: TRBD2; clone size: .; CDR3 protein: CSAAGGLLKGTGELFF; CDR3 DNA: TGCAGTGCCGCGGGGGGCCTATTGAAGGGAACCGGGGAGCTGTTTTTT
J gene: TRBJ2-7; V gene: TRBV7-2; D gene: TRBD2; clone size: many; CDR3 protein: CASSVGLAVQYF; CDR3 DNA: TGTGCCAGCAGCGTAGGACTAGCTGTGCAGTACTTC